The source of this TCR beta chain is a study of OX40 agonist ivuxolimab in advanced cancers. Study-level information: The drug used for patients, ivuxolimab, was an agonistic anti-OX40 (CD134) antibody. In this trial design, patients received ivuxolimab intravenously at 0.01 to 10 mg/kg every 2 weeks. General observations from the study: CD8+ T cells averaged more expanded clones than CD4+.

On this clone itself: The target antigen is unknown.

Data came from immunoSEQ multiplex PCR; TCRdb stores just in-frame clones and leaves some out. The sample consists of some 50,000 clones, just under 95% of them appearing once. V dropped 2 bases and J dropped 1; count of bases not matched to a gene: 5. The length of the CDR3 is 18 residues. Per germline, CDR1 SGDLS and CDR2 YYNGEE. The receptor was isolated from an adult with an advanced solid tumor such as melanoma, head and neck, liver or kidney cancer. The genes are TRBV9 and TRBJ2-6; 11 bases are shared with TRBD1. Sequenced material: CD4+ or CD8+ T cells sorted from blood, taken in a trial of the OX40 agonist ivuxolimab. CDR3 protein: CASSVDRGLLSGANVLTF. The CDR3 nucleotides are TGTGCCAGCAGCGTGGACAGGGGGCTTTTATCTGGGGCCAACGTCCTGACTTTC.